Sequencing of this TCR beta chain was carried out in a study of OX40 agonist ivuxolimab in advanced cancers. General study findings and limits: Specificity for antigen went undetermined in the expanded peripheral T cells.

Assay: immunoSEQ multiplex PCR; the TCRdb copy retains only in-frame clones and omits some. The data hold 35,000 to 40,000 clones, with about 80% observed a single time. The CDR3 runs to 11 residues. The V end lost 5 bases, the J end lost 7 bases, and 9 bases lay between the germline ends. In germline, CDR1 is SGHAT, CDR2 FQNNGV. This clone turned up a few times. Its antigen is unknown. The TCR sequence derives from an adult with an advanced solid tumor such as melanoma, head and neck, liver or kidney cancer. The chain is built from TRBV11-2 and TRBJ2-7; possibly TRBD2 for D (5 bases). Material: CD4+ or CD8+ T cells sorted from blood, obtained in a trial of the OX40 agonist ivuxolimab. Here the CDR3 DNA reads TGTGCCAGCAGCATTGGACTTGAGCAGTACTTC. Translation: CASSIGLEQYF.